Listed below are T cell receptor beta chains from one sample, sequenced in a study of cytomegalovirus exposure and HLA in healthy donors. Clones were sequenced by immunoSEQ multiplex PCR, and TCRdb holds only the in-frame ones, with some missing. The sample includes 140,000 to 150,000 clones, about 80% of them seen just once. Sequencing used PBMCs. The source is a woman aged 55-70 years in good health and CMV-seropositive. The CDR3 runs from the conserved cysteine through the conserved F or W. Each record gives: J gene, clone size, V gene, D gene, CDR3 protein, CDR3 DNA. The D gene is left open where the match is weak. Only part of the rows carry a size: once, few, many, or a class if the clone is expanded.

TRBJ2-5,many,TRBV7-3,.,CASSQGQGSQETQYF,TGTGCTAGCAGCCAAGGTCAGGGCTCCCAAGAGACCCAGTACTTC
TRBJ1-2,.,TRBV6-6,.,CASSSGGRTLDYGYTF,TGTGCCAGCAGCTCCGGGGGGCGCACTTTGGACTATGGCTACACCTTC
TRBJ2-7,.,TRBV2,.,CASRGDSGENEQYF,TGTGCCAGCAGGGGGGACTCGGGGGAAAACGAGCAGTACTTC
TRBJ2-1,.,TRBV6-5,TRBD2,CASSHSGRKMNEQFF,TGTGCCAGCAGCCATAGCGGGAGAAAGATGAATGAGCAGTTCTTC
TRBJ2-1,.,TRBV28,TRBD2,CASSGLAAYYNEQFF,TGTGCCAGCAGCGGACTAGCGGCATACTACAATGAGCAGTTCTTC
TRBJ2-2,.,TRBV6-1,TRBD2,CASSDRTSGRNTGELFF,TGTGCCAGCAGTGATAGGACTAGCGGGAGGAACACCGGGGAGCTGTTTTTT
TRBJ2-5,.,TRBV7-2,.,CASSSTPPEAQYF,TGTGCCAGCAGCTCGACCCCCCCGGAGGCCCAGTACTTC
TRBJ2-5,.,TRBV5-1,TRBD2,CASRLAEGETQYF,TGCGCCAGCAGACTAGCGGAGGGGGAGACCCAGTACTTC
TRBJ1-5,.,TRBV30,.,CAWSSTGEEPQHF,TGTGCCTGGAGTTCGACAGGTGAAGAGCCCCAGCATTTT
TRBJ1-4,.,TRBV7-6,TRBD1,CASSSPTGQQNEKLFF,TGTGCCAGCAGCTCCCCAACGGGACAGCAAAATGAAAAACTGTTTTTT
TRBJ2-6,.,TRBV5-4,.,CASSLGAASGANVLTF,TGTGCCAGCAGCCTCGGCGCGGCTTCTGGGGCCAACGTCCTGACTTTC
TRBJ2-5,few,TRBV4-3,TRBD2,CASSQGAGQETQYF,TGCGCCAGCAGCCAAGGAGCGGGGCAAGAGACCCAGTACTTC
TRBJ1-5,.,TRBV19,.,CASTPGRGYDQPQHF,TGTGCCAGTACCCCGGGCAGGGGATATGATCAGCCCCAGCATTTT
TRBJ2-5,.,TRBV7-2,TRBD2,CASSFMGGPLETQYF,TGTGCCAGCAGCTTTATGGGAGGGCCTTTAGAGACCCAGTACTTC
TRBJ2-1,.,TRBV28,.,CASTPFQDYPEQFF,TGTGCCAGCACCCCCTTTCAGGACTATCCGGAGCAGTTCTTC
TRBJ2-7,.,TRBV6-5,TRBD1,CASSRDREYEQYF,TGTGCCAGCAGCCGGGACAGGGAATACGAGCAGTACTTC
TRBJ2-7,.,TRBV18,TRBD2,CASSPGRGVSYEQYF,TGTGCCAGCTCACCAGGTCGGGGGGTGTCCTACGAGCAGTACTTC
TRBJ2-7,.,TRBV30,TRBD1,CAWSPDRQGRHEQYF,TGTGCCTGGAGTCCAGATCGACAGGGTCGCCACGAGCAGTACTTC
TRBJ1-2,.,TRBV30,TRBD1,CAWTNGQGIFGYTF,TGTGCCTGGACCAACGGACAGGGAATCTTTGGCTACACCTTC
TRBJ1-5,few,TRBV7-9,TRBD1,CASSLGVGQGNQPQHF,TGTGCCAGCAGCTTAGGGGTGGGACAGGGAAATCAGCCCCAGCATTTT
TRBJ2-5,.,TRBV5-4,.,CASSVAAQETQYF,TGTGCCAGCAGCGTAGCGGCGCAAGAGACCCAGTACTTC
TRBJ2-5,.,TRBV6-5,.,CASSYLGVETQYF,TGTGCCAGCAGTTACCTGGGAGTGGAGACCCAGTACTTC
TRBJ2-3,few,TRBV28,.,CASSSPLGTQYF,TGTGCCAGCAGTTCCCCCCTAGGTACGCAGTATTTT
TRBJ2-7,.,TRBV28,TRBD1,CATRTGGYEQYF,TGTGCCACCCGGACAGGGGGCTACGAGCAGTACTTC
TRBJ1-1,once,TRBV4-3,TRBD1,CASQGGGEAFF,TGCGCCAGCCAGGGGGGCGGGGAAGCTTTCTTT
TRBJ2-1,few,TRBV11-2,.,CASRGQGGNEQFF,TGTGCCAGCAGAGGTCAGGGCGGCAATGAGCAGTTCTTC
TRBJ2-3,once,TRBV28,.,CASSTRTMSTDTQYF,TGTGCCAGCAGTACCCGAACAATGAGCACAGATACGCAGTATTTT
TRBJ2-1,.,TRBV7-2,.,CASSFRGTYNEQFF,TGTGCCAGCAGCTTCAGAGGGACCTACAATGAGCAGTTCTTC
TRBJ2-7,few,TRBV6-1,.,CASSEARGGEQYF,TGTGCCAGCAGTGAAGCAAGGGGGGGCGAGCAGTACTTC
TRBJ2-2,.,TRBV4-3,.,CASSQASRPNTGELFF,TGCGCCAGCAGTCAGGCCAGCAGGCCGAACACCGGGGAGCTGTTTTTT
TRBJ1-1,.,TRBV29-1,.,CSVNSMNTEAFF,TGCAGCGTTAACTCGATGAACACTGAAGCTTTCTTT
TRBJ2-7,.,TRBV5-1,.,CASTPDFYEQYF,TGCGCCAGCACACCCGACTTCTACGAGCAGTACTTC
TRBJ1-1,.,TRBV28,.,CASSSPQAGGTEAFF,TGTGCCAGCAGTTCCCCACAGGCGGGAGGCACTGAAGCTTTCTTT
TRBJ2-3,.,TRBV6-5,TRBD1,CASSLDRVVDTQYF,TGTGCCAGCAGTTTGGACAGGGTTGTAGATACGCAGTATTTT
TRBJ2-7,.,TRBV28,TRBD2,CASSLISSGSIYEQYF,TGTGCCAGCAGTTTAATCTCTAGCGGGAGTATCTACGAGCAGTACTTC
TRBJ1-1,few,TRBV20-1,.,CSRWGGTEAFF,TGCAGCCGGTGGGGGGGCACTGAAGCTTTCTTT
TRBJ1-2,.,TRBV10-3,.,CAISGANSYGYTF,TGTGCCATCAGTGGGGCCAACAGCTATGGCTACACCTTC
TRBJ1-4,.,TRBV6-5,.,CASSITGEKLFF,TGTGCCAGCAGCATCACAGGTGAAAAACTGTTTTTT
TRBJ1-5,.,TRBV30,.,CAWSDQSNQPQHF,TGTGCCTGGAGTGATCAGAGCAATCAGCCCCAGCATTTT
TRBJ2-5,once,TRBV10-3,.,CAISDSGRDLETQYF,TGTGCCATCAGTGACAGCGGCCGAGACTTAGAGACCCAGTACTTC
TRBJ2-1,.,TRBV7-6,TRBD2,CASSPGASGRFLFF,TGTGCCAGCAGCCCCGGAGCTAGCGGGAGGTTCCTTTTCTTC
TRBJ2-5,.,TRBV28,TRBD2,CASSPRTLAGVYQETQYF,TGTGCCAGCAGCCCTCGAACTTTAGCGGGGGTGTACCAAGAGACCCAGTACTTC
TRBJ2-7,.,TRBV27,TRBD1,CASSSPPGGIDEQYF,TGTGCCAGCAGTTCTCCGCCAGGGGGCATTGACGAGCAGTACTTC
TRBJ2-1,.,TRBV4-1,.,CASSLEGVAREQFF,TGCGCCAGCAGCCTTGAGGGTGTGGCGCGCGAGCAGTTCTTC
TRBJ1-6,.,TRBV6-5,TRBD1,CASSLQGSNSPLHF,TGTGCCAGCAGTTTACAGGGGAGTAATTCACCCCTCCACTTT
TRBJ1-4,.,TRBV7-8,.,CASNFRGLGEKLFF,TGTGCCAGCAACTTCCGAGGGTTGGGGGAAAAACTGTTTTTT
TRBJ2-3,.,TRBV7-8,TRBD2,CASSFSGSTDTQYF,TGTGCCAGCAGCTTTAGCGGGAGCACAGATACGCAGTATTTT
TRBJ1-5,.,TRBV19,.,CASSITAGQPQHF,TGTGCCAGTAGTATAACGGCGGGGCAGCCCCAGCATTTT
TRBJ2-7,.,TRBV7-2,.,CASSLASGKTYEQYF,TGTGCCAGCAGCTTAGCTAGCGGAAAAACCTACGAGCAGTACTTC
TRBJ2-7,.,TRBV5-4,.,CASSLGHSSEQYF,TGTGCCAGCAGCCTTGGACACTCGTCCGAGCAGTACTTC
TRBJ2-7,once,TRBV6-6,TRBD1,CASSYSAGGYEQYF,TGTGCCAGCAGTTACTCTGCAGGGGGCTACGAGCAGTACTTC
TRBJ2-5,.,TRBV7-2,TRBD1,CASSLSTGGVETQYF,TGTGCCAGCAGCCTATCGACAGGGGGCGTTGAGACCCAGTACTTC